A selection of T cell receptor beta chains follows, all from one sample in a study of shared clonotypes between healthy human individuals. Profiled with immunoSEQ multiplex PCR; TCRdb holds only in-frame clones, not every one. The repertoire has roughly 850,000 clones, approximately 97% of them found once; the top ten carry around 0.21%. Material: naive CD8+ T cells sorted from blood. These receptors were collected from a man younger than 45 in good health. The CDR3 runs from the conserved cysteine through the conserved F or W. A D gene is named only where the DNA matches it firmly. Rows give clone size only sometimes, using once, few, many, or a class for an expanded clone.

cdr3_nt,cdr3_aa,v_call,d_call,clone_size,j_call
TGTGCCAGCAGCGCTAGGGAGTATGGCTACACCTTC,CASSAREYGYTF,TRBV9,NA,NA,TRBJ1-2
TGTGCCAGCAGCCAAGTCGGACAGCCTTCCTACGAGCAGTACTTC,CASSQVGQPSYEQYF,TRBV14,NA,NA,TRBJ2-7
TGTGCCAGCAGCGGCTGGGAACCGATGGAGACCCAGTACTTC,CASSGWEPMETQYF,TRBV7-9,NA,NA,TRBJ2-5
TGCGCCAGCAGCCACCAACAGGGGGCTTATCAGCCCCAGCATTTT,CASSHQQGAYQPQHF,TRBV4-1,TRBD1,NA,TRBJ1-5
TGTGCCTGGAATCGGGGGAACACCGGGGAGCTGTTTTTT,CAWNRGNTGELFF,TRBV30,NA,NA,TRBJ2-2
TGTGCCAGCATTAAGTCGCCCGGGACAGGGTACACCGGGGAGCTGTTTTTT,CASIKSPGTGYTGELFF,TRBV5-8,TRBD1,NA,TRBJ2-2
TGCAGCGTGCGGACAGGGTCCTACGAGCAGTACTTC,CSVRTGSYEQYF,TRBV29-1,TRBD1,NA,TRBJ2-7
TGTGCCAGTCAAGGGGTTTCAGGAAACACCATATATTTT,CASQGVSGNTIYF,TRBV6-5,NA,NA,TRBJ1-3
TGTGCCAGCAGCTCAGGGCCGGGACTAGCGGGAGTAGATACGCAGTATTTT,CASSSGPGLAGVDTQYF,TRBV7-9,TRBD2,NA,TRBJ2-3
TGTGCCAGCAGTTTTGGGGCAGGGCATCAGCCCCAGCATTTT,CASSFGAGHQPQHF,TRBV28,NA,NA,TRBJ1-5
TGTGCCAGCAGCTTGGGACTAGCGGTCACAGATACGCAGTATTTT,CASSLGLAVTDTQYF,TRBV7-9,TRBD2,NA,TRBJ2-3
TGTGCCAGCGGGAGGGATAGTTTCGAGCAGTACTTC,CASGRDSFEQYF,TRBV7-8,TRBD2,NA,TRBJ2-7
TGTGCCAGCAGCTTGAAGGTCACAGATACGCAGTATTTT,CASSLKVTDTQYF,TRBV7-9,NA,NA,TRBJ2-3
TGTGCCAGCAGCCCCTCTGGACAGGCAAATCAGCCCCAGCATTTT,CASSPSGQANQPQHF,TRBV9,TRBD1,NA,TRBJ1-5
TGTGCCAGCAGCTTACGTGGAGCCCTCTATGGCTACACCTTC,CASSLRGALYGYTF,TRBV13,NA,NA,TRBJ1-2
TGTGCCAGCAGTGTAACAGGGACTTACTCCTACGAGCAGTACTTC,CASSVTGTYSYEQYF,TRBV6-1,NA,once,TRBJ2-7
TGTGCCAGCAGTTCCCTACAGGGGGCGGAATGGTACGAGCAGTACTTC,CASSSLQGAEWYEQYF,TRBV27,TRBD1,NA,TRBJ2-7
TGTGCCTGGGAGTTGAACACTGAAGCTTTCTTT,CAWELNTEAFF,TRBV30,NA,once,TRBJ1-1
TGTGCCTGGACTCCTCTTATATCAGGGGATGGTGGCTACACCTTC,CAWTPLISGDGGYTF,TRBV30,NA,NA,TRBJ1-2
TGCAGCGTCCAAGACACACTAGCGGACGCGGACAATGAGCAGTTCTTC,CSVQDTLADADNEQFF,TRBV29-1,TRBD2,NA,TRBJ2-1
TGCGCCAGCAGCCAAGACGGAAGTGACGGAGGCTACGAGCAGTACTTC,CASSQDGSDGGYEQYF,TRBV4-1,NA,NA,TRBJ2-7